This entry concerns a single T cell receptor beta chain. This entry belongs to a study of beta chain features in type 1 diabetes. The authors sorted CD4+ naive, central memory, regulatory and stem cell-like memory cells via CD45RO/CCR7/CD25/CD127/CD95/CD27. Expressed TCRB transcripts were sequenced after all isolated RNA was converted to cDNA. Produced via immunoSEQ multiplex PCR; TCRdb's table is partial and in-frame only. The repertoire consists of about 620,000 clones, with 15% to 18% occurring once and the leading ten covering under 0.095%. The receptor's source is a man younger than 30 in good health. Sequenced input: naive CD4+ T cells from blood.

The CDR3 reads CASSRMYNEQFF. The DNA for the CDR3 is TGTGCCAGCAGTCGGATGTACAATGAGCAGTTCTTC. The chain carries TRBV6-5 and TRBJ2-1; D is unresolved. Per the germline V gene, CDR1 is MNHEY and CDR2 is SVGAGI. The CDR3 is 12 amino acids. Trimming shortened V by 5 bases and J by 4 bases, and 6 bases separated the two germline ends.